This is a list of T cell receptor beta chains from one sample in a study of blood T cell repertoires in COVID-19. The repertoire was sequenced with immunoSEQ multiplex PCR; TCRdb's copy has only in-frame clones and lacks some. The data hold just over 300,000 clones, with around 92% observed a single time. The sequenced material came from peripheral blood. These receptor sequences come from a woman in her 30s with COVID-19, enrolled during active disease. Each CDR3 is given with its conserved first and last residue. D genes are given only for firm matches. The size field is filled for only some rows; it gives once, few, many or a size class.

clone_size,j_call,d_call,v_call,cdr3_aa,cdr3_nt
.,TRBJ1-2,.,TRBV5-6,CASSLAGNRRWGYTF,TGTGCCAGCAGCTTGGCCGGGAATCGACGGTGGGGCTACACCTTC
.,TRBJ1-4,.,TRBV7-9,CASSFTTGYNEKLFF,TGTGCCAGCAGCTTCACCACAGGTTATAATGAAAAACTGTTTTTT
.,TRBJ1-5,TRBD1,TRBV2,CASSQDRVQPQHF,TGTGCCAGCAGTCAGGACAGGGTCCAGCCCCAGCATTTT
.,TRBJ2-3,TRBD2,TRBV5-1,CASSLVQTSGGDTQYF,TGCGCCAGCAGCTTAGTCCAAACTAGCGGGGGAGATACGCAGTATTTT
once,TRBJ2-1,.,TRBV19,CASSIAAGSPNEQFF,TGTGCCAGTAGTATTGCGGCGGGCAGCCCTAATGAGCAGTTCTTC
once,TRBJ1-1,.,TRBV15,CATSRDLSNTEAFF,TGTGCCACCAGCAGAGATCTCTCGAACACTGAAGCTTTCTTT
.,TRBJ2-1,.,TRBV13,CASSLHPRTENEQFF,TGTGCCAGCAGCTTACACCCTAGGACAGAAAATGAGCAGTTCTTC
.,TRBJ1-1,.,TRBV5-6,CASSFWGLANTEAFF,TGTGCCAGCAGTTTTTGGGGGCTAGCGAACACTGAAGCTTTCTTT
.,TRBJ1-2,.,TRBV7-6,CASSPRGGTMHGYTF,TGTGCCAGCAGCCCCCGCGGAGGAACTATGCATGGCTACACCTTC
many,TRBJ1-6,.,TRBV19,CASRPTVYNSPLHF,TGTGCCAGTAGACCGACAGTATATAATTCACCCCTCCACTTT
.,TRBJ1-2,.,TRBV28,CASSPTGAGYGYTF,TGTGCCAGCAGCCCGACAGGCGCCGGCTATGGCTACACCTTC
.,TRBJ2-1,TRBD2,TRBV19,CASGGTSGGGNEQFF,TGTGCCAGTGGAGGGACTAGCGGGGGGGGTAATGAGCAGTTCTTC
.,TRBJ1-2,.,TRBV3-1/TRBV3-2,CASSLGAAGYGYTF,TGTGCCAGCAGCCTGGGGGCGGCAGGGTATGGCTACACCTTC
.,TRBJ1-2,.,TRBV19,CASSGGSWSYGYTF,TGTGCCAGTAGTGGCGGTAGCTGGAGCTATGGCTACACCTTC
.,TRBJ2-3,.,TRBV11-3,CASSPDRDTQYF,TGTGCCAGCAGCCCCGATCGGGATACGCAGTATTTT
.,TRBJ1-1,TRBD1,TRBV12-3/TRBV12-4,CASSLQQGAGAFF,TGTGCCAGCAGTTTACAACAGGGGGCCGGAGCTTTCTTT
.,TRBJ2-3,.,TRBV5-4,CASSWRGRTDTQYF,TGTGCCAGCAGCTGGAGGGGGCGGACAGATACGCAGTATTTT
.,TRBJ2-2,TRBD2,TRBV7-2,CASSPRTSGDTGELFF,TGTGCCAGCAGCCCCAGGACTAGCGGAGACACCGGGGAGCTGTTTTTT
.,TRBJ2-7,.,TRBV19,CASSTRTATYEQYF,TGTGCCAGTAGTACGCGGACAGCAACCTACGAGCAGTACTTC
.,TRBJ1-2,TRBD1,TRBV6-5,CASSQGAFWGYTF,TGTGCCAGCAGTCAGGGGGCCTTTTGGGGCTACACCTTC
few,TRBJ1-1,.,TRBV10-2,CASSEFGRGNTEAFF,TGCGCCAGCAGTGAGTTTGGCAGGGGGAACACTGAAGCTTTCTTT
.,TRBJ1-1,.,TRBV6-2/TRBV6-3,CASSPPARVPEAFF,TGTGCCAGCAGTCCCCCGGCCAGGGTACCTGAAGCTTTCTTT
.,TRBJ1-3,TRBD1,TRBV19,CASSIDNRGLSGNTIYF,TGTGCCAGTAGTATAGATAACAGGGGGCTATCTGGAAACACCATATATTTT
.,TRBJ2-5,TRBD2,TRBV13,CASSLAFGGAGDKETQYF,TGTGCCAGCAGCTTAGCCTTCGGGGGAGCGGGAGACAAAGAGACCCAGTACTTC
.,TRBJ2-6,TRBD1,TRBV11-3,CASSLGDRVSGANVLTF,TGTGCCAGCAGCTTAGGGGACAGGGTGTCAGGGGCCAACGTCCTGACTTTC
.,TRBJ1-2,.,TRBV24-1,CATSGPGYSYGYTF,TGTGCCACCAGTGGGCCAGGGTATAGCTATGGCTACACCTTC
.,TRBJ2-3,.,TRBV21-1,CASSPPGGENTDTQYF,TGTGCCAGCAGCCCCCCGGGGGGGGAAAACACAGATACGCAGTATTTT
once,TRBJ1-3,TRBD1,TRBV11-3,CASSQSRGQASSGNTIYF,TGTGCCAGCAGCCAATCCCGGGGACAGGCAAGCTCTGGAAACACCATATATTTT
.,TRBJ2-7,TRBD2,TRBV14,CASSQQWPGTTVFYEQYF,TGTGCCAGCAGCCAACAATGGCCCGGGACTACTGTGTTCTACGAGCAGTACTTC
.,TRBJ1-3,.,TRBV7-8,CASSTRGSGNTIYF,TGTGCCAGCAGCACCAGGGGCTCTGGAAACACCATATATTTT
.,TRBJ1-2,TRBD1,TRBV5-8,CASRQGYGYTF,TGTGCCAGTAGACAGGGATATGGCTACACCTTC
.,TRBJ1-2,TRBD1,TRBV28,CASSVTGVYGYTF,TGTGCCAGCAGTGTTACAGGGGTCTATGGCTACACCTTC
.,TRBJ1-2,TRBD1,TRBV11-2,CASSLPIHDRGKANYGYTF,TGTGCCAGCAGCTTACCCATACACGACAGGGGAAAAGCTAACTATGGCTACACCTTC
.,TRBJ2-5,.,TRBV4-1,CASSQRAGWDPVQETQYF,TGCGCCAGCAGTCAACGGGCGGGGTGGGACCCCGTCCAAGAGACCCAGTACTTC
.,TRBJ2-1,TRBD2,TRBV18,CASSPLVAGGNEQFF,TGTGCCAGCTCCCCCCTCGTAGCGGGGGGGAATGAGCAGTTCTTC
.,TRBJ2-5,TRBD2,TRBV7-9,CASSEPGTSGGATQYF,TGTGCCAGCAGCGAGCCGGGGACTAGCGGGGGGGCCACCCAGTACTTC
.,TRBJ2-1,TRBD1,TRBV6-2/TRBV6-3,CASSPGLRTGDNEQFF,TGTGCCAGCAGCCCTGGACTGAGGACAGGGGACAATGAGCAGTTCTTC
.,TRBJ2-7,TRBD1,TRBV6-5,CASSTGGREQYF,TGTGCCAGCAGTACAGGGGGCAGGGAGCAGTACTTC
.,TRBJ2-5,TRBD1,TRBV7-3,CASSLTGGGKTQYF,TGTGCCAGCAGCCTCACAGGGGGTGGGAAGACCCAGTACTTC
.,TRBJ1-5,.,TRBV28,CASRQQGGNQPQHF,TGTGCCAGCAGACAACAGGGAGGCAATCAGCCCCAGCATTTT
.,TRBJ2-5,.,TRBV7-8,CASSLRLSGQETQYF,TGTGCCAGCAGCTTAAGGTTATCAGGCCAAGAGACCCAGTACTTC
.,TRBJ2-7,.,TRBV7-9,CASTSTRGSYEQYF,TGTGCCAGCACCTCGACCCGGGGGTCCTACGAGCAGTACTTC
.,TRBJ2-1,TRBD2,TRBV28,CASSGRGGGTPWEFF,TGTGCCAGCAGTGGACGCGGCGGGGGGACGCCTTGGGAGTTCTTC
.,TRBJ1-1,TRBD1,TRBV20-1,CSASEGAGEAFF,TGCAGTGCTAGTGAGGGGGCGGGTGAAGCTTTCTTT
once,TRBJ2-2,TRBD1,TRBV18,CASSPRGQGRTGELFF,TGTGCCAGCTCACCGAGAGGACAGGGACGGACCGGGGAGCTGTTTTTT
.,TRBJ1-3,TRBD1,TRBV7-2,CASSSRDRGNTIYF,TGTGCCAGCAGCTCCCGGGACAGGGGAAACACCATATATTTT
.,TRBJ2-5,.,TRBV5-6,CASSLLKSRRGTETQYF,TGTGCCAGCAGCTTGTTAAAGTCACGGAGGGGTACGGAGACCCAGTACTTC
.,TRBJ2-1,TRBD1,TRBV6-5,CASSKDRSPYNEQFF,TGTGCCAGCAGTAAGGACAGGTCCCCCTACAATGAGCAGTTCTTC
.,TRBJ1-2,TRBD1,TRBV7-9,CASSFFVGSGQLSYGYTF,TGTGCCAGCAGCTTTTTCGTAGGTTCGGGACAGCTATCGTATGGCTACACCTTC
few,TRBJ1-5,.,TRBV4-1,CASSQEQVGSRQPQHF,TGCGCCAGCAGCCAAGAGCAGGTTGGCTCCAGGCAGCCCCAGCATTTT
.,TRBJ1-1,TRBD1,TRBV5-1,CASNTPGQLNTEAFF,TGCGCCAGCAATACTCCGGGACAGTTGAACACTGAAGCTTTCTTT
.,TRBJ1-2,.,TRBV28,CASRGRGTGGYTF,TGTGCCAGCCGGGGCAGGGGAACGGGCGGCTACACCTTC
once,TRBJ1-3,TRBD1,TRBV4-1,CASSNRDSSGNTIYF,TGCGCCAGCAGCAACCGGGACAGCTCTGGAAACACCATATATTTT
.,TRBJ1-1,.,TRBV28,CASKDKGTEAFF,TGTGCCAGCAAGGACAAGGGCACTGAAGCTTTCTTT
.,TRBJ1-2,.,TRBV3-1/TRBV3-2,CASSQDQQGFRGYTF,TGTGCCAGCAGCCAAGATCAACAGGGTTTTCGTGGCTACACCTTC